Here is one T cell receptor (beta chain) with its context. These data originate in a study of T cell changes during pregnancy in multiple sclerosis. Assay used: immunoSEQ multiplex PCR; TCRdb lists only in-frame clones, some missing. The sample contains approximately 20,000 clones, 85% of which appear only once. The CDR3 length is 16 residues. Germline loops: CDR1 LNHDA, CDR2 SQIVND (reference sequence). V lost 5 bases to trimming and J lost 8 bases; unmatched junction nucleotides: 14. The gene calls are TRBV19 and TRBJ2-1; TRBD2 matches at 8 bases. Source: CD8+ T cells from peripheral blood mononuclear cells, taken before pregnancy. This TCR was sampled from a female donor with multiple sclerosis, enrolled in a pregnancy study. CDR3 sequence (DNA): TGTGCCAGTAGTTCAGAACTAGCGGCCCTTACCCATGAGCAGTTCTTC. Translating gives CASSSELAALTHEQFF.